Listed below are T cell receptor beta chains from one sample, sequenced in a study of T cell changes during pregnancy in multiple sclerosis. TCRdb's copy holds only in-frame clones and misses some; the assay was immunoSEQ multiplex PCR. Here the sample spans about 87,000 clones, just under 95% being singletons. Sequences were derived from peripheral blood, sampled in the third trimester of pregnancy. The receptor set was obtained from a female donor in good health, enrolled as a control in a pregnancy study. Both conserved end residues are part of each CDR3. The D gene is left open where the match is weak. Clone size is stated in some rows and not others, as once, few, many or a class when expanded.

v_call: TRBV6-1
j_call: TRBJ2-7
d_call: .
clone_size: .
cdr3_length: 13
cdr3_nt: TGTGCCAGCAGGGCCAGGGATAACTCCGAGCAGTACTTC
cdr3_aa: CASRARDNSEQYF

v_call: TRBV27
j_call: TRBJ2-3
d_call: .
clone_size: .
cdr3_length: 15
cdr3_nt: TGTGCCAGCAGGGGGAGCGGTCCCAGCACAGATACGCAGTATTTT
cdr3_aa: CASRGSGPSTDTQYF

v_call: TRBV6-5
j_call: TRBJ2-7
d_call: TRBD2
clone_size: .
cdr3_length: 14
cdr3_nt: TGTGCCAGCAGTTGGCGGGAGGGCTCCTACGAGCAGTACTTC
cdr3_aa: CASSWREGSYEQYF

v_call: TRBV5-4
j_call: TRBJ1-1
d_call: .
clone_size: .
cdr3_length: 15
cdr3_nt: TGTGCCAGCAGCCCCCTCGGGGGGTCATTAACTGAAGCTTTCTTT
cdr3_aa: CASSPLGGSLTEAFF

v_call: TRBV7-6
j_call: TRBJ2-2
d_call: TRBD1
clone_size: .
cdr3_length: 14
cdr3_nt: TGTGCCAGCAGCTCCACAGGGGACACCGGGGAGCTGTTTTTT
cdr3_aa: CASSSTGDTGELFF

v_call: TRBV5-1
j_call: TRBJ2-7
d_call: .
clone_size: .
cdr3_length: 14
cdr3_nt: TGCGCCAGCAGCCTGGGGCGGGGCTCCTACGAGCAGTACTTC
cdr3_aa: CASSLGRGSYEQYF

v_call: TRBV25-1
j_call: TRBJ2-7
d_call: .
clone_size: .
cdr3_length: 13
cdr3_nt: TGTGCCAGCCGGGACACCAACAACTACGAGCAGTACTTC
cdr3_aa: CASRDTNNYEQYF

v_call: TRBV6-6
j_call: TRBJ1-1
d_call: .
clone_size: .
cdr3_length: 16
cdr3_nt: TGTGCCAGCAAGGATGGGAGCATAACACTGAACACTGAAGCTTTCTTT
cdr3_aa: CASKDGSITLNTEAFF

v_call: TRBV4-1
j_call: TRBJ1-1
d_call: .
clone_size: .
cdr3_length: 13
cdr3_nt: TGCGCCAGCAGCCCTCGGGGGAACACTGAAGCTTTCTTT
cdr3_aa: CASSPRGNTEAFF

v_call: TRBV5-6
j_call: TRBJ2-7
d_call: TRBD1
clone_size: .
cdr3_length: 13
cdr3_nt: TGTGCCAGCACCGGGACAGGAGGGTACGAGCAGTACTTC
cdr3_aa: CASTGTGGYEQYF

v_call: TRBV19
j_call: TRBJ1-2
d_call: TRBD1
clone_size: .
cdr3_length: 15
cdr3_nt: TGTGCCACCCACGACAGGGGGCGAGGTAACTATGGCTACACCTTC
cdr3_aa: CATHDRGRGNYGYTF

v_call: TRBV19
j_call: TRBJ1-5
d_call: .
clone_size: .
cdr3_length: 12
cdr3_nt: TGTGCCGGTGTGAGGGGCAATCAGCCCCAGCATTTT
cdr3_aa: CAGVRGNQPQHF

v_call: TRBV11-2
j_call: TRBJ2-7
d_call: TRBD2
clone_size: .
cdr3_length: 15
cdr3_nt: TGTGCCAGCAGCTTTAGCGGGAGGCCTGCCTACGAGCAGTACTTC
cdr3_aa: CASSFSGRPAYEQYF

v_call: TRBV5-1
j_call: TRBJ2-7
d_call: TRBD2
clone_size: .
cdr3_length: 17
cdr3_nt: TGCGCCAGCAGCTTGTCCCAGGGACTAGCGGGAGTCTCCGAGCAGTACTTC
cdr3_aa: CASSLSQGLAGVSEQYF

v_call: TRBV7-2
j_call: TRBJ2-1
d_call: TRBD1
clone_size: .
cdr3_length: 14
cdr3_nt: TGTGCCAGCAGCTGGGACAGGGGGCTCAATGAGCAGTTCTTC
cdr3_aa: CASSWDRGLNEQFF

v_call: TRBV6-1
j_call: TRBJ1-5
d_call: .
clone_size: few
cdr3_length: 12
cdr3_nt: TGTGCCAGCAGTGGCGTGAATCAGCCCCAGCATTTT
cdr3_aa: CASSGVNQPQHF

v_call: TRBV5-4
j_call: TRBJ2-5
d_call: TRBD1
clone_size: .
cdr3_length: 17
cdr3_nt: TGTGCCAGCAACGATGGCCCCACAGGGGGCGTGAAGGAGACCCAGTACTTC
cdr3_aa: CASNDGPTGGVKETQYF

v_call: TRBV2
j_call: TRBJ1-2
d_call: .
clone_size: .
cdr3_length: 12
cdr3_nt: TGTGCCAGCACGAGGGAAAACTATGGCTACACCTTC
cdr3_aa: CASTRENYGYTF

v_call: TRBV19
j_call: TRBJ2-7
d_call: TRBD1
clone_size: once
cdr3_length: 13
cdr3_nt: TGTGCCAGTAGACCGGGACAGGACTACGAGCAGTACTTC
cdr3_aa: CASRPGQDYEQYF

v_call: TRBV28
j_call: TRBJ1-4
d_call: TRBD1
clone_size: .
cdr3_length: 16
cdr3_nt: TGTGCCAGCAGTATTGGGACAGTAGCAACTAATGAAAAACTGTTTTTT
cdr3_aa: CASSIGTVATNEKLFF

v_call: TRBV28
j_call: TRBJ1-5
d_call: .
clone_size: .
cdr3_length: 18
cdr3_nt: TGTGCCAGCAGTTTGGGCAGGGCGTTCCGTACAAGCAATCAGCCCCAGCATTTT
cdr3_aa: CASSLGRAFRTSNQPQHF

v_call: TRBV5-1
j_call: TRBJ1-4
d_call: .
clone_size: .
cdr3_length: 15
cdr3_nt: TGCGCCAGCAGCTTGAGGGGTACAACTAATGAAAAACTGTTTTTT
cdr3_aa: CASSLRGTTNEKLFF

v_call: TRBV9
j_call: TRBJ2-3
d_call: TRBD2
clone_size: once
cdr3_length: 14
cdr3_nt: TGTGCCAGCAGCGACGGGACTAGCGGGGATACGCAGTATTTT
cdr3_aa: CASSDGTSGDTQYF

v_call: TRBV6-5
j_call: TRBJ1-1
d_call: .
clone_size: .
cdr3_length: 14
cdr3_nt: TGTGCCAGCAGTCGCGGGCAATCGAACACTGAAGCTTTCTTT
cdr3_aa: CASSRGQSNTEAFF

v_call: TRBV5-4
j_call: TRBJ2-1
d_call: TRBD2
clone_size: .
cdr3_length: 16
cdr3_nt: TGTGCCAGCAGCCCCGGTGGGACTAGCGGGACGAATGAGCAGTTCTTC
cdr3_aa: CASSPGGTSGTNEQFF

v_call: TRBV27
j_call: TRBJ2-7
d_call: TRBD2
clone_size: .
cdr3_length: 14
cdr3_nt: TGTGCCAGCAGTTATGTGGGGGGGTCCTACGAGCAGTACTTC
cdr3_aa: CASSYVGGSYEQYF

v_call: TRBV5-1
j_call: TRBJ2-7
d_call: TRBD2
clone_size: .
cdr3_length: 15
cdr3_nt: TGCGCCAGCAGCTCTGATAGCGGGAGAGCGAGTGAGCAGTACTTC
cdr3_aa: CASSSDSGRASEQYF

v_call: TRBV28
j_call: TRBJ2-7
d_call: TRBD2
clone_size: .
cdr3_length: 14
cdr3_nt: TGTGCCAGCAGTTCCGGGACTAGCGGCTACGAGCAGTACTTC
cdr3_aa: CASSSGTSGYEQYF

v_call: TRBV6-1
j_call: TRBJ1-2
d_call: TRBD1
clone_size: once
cdr3_length: 13
cdr3_nt: TGTGCCAGCAAACTAGGGACAGGGAACGGCTACACCTTC
cdr3_aa: CASKLGTGNGYTF

v_call: TRBV7-9
j_call: TRBJ1-2
d_call: TRBD1
clone_size: .
cdr3_length: 13
cdr3_nt: TGTGCCAGCAGCTCCACAGGGGGATATGGCTACACCTTC
cdr3_aa: CASSSTGGYGYTF

v_call: TRBV5-1
j_call: TRBJ1-4
d_call: .
clone_size: .
cdr3_length: 15
cdr3_nt: TGCGCCAGCAGCTTGGGATCCGGGGTTTCTGAAAAACTGTTTTTT
cdr3_aa: CASSLGSGVSEKLFF

v_call: TRBV11-3
j_call: TRBJ2-7
d_call: TRBD2
clone_size: .
cdr3_length: 16
cdr3_nt: TGTGCCAGCAGCCAACCCCCCGGCGGGAGTAACAACGAGCAGTACTTC
cdr3_aa: CASSQPPGGSNNEQYF

v_call: TRBV4-2
j_call: TRBJ2-5
d_call: .
clone_size: .
cdr3_length: 15
cdr3_nt: TGTGCCAGCAGCCAAGAGGGAGGTCCCCAAGAGACCCAGTACTTC
cdr3_aa: CASSQEGGPQETQYF

v_call: TRBV6-1
j_call: TRBJ2-4
d_call: .
clone_size: .
cdr3_length: 15
cdr3_nt: TGTGCCAGCAGTATAGGGGGTCTAGCCAAAAACATTCAGTACTTC
cdr3_aa: CASSIGGLAKNIQYF

v_call: TRBV19
j_call: TRBJ2-7
d_call: TRBD1
clone_size: .
cdr3_length: 14
cdr3_nt: TGTGCCACCAAACCCGGACAGGGCTCCTACGAGCAGTACTTC
cdr3_aa: CATKPGQGSYEQYF

v_call: TRBV11-2
j_call: TRBJ2-7
d_call: .
clone_size: .
cdr3_length: 17
cdr3_nt: TGTGCCAGCAGCTTATTGGTGGGGGGTAGCGTGCGGTCCGAGCAGTACTTC
cdr3_aa: CASSLLVGGSVRSEQYF

v_call: TRBV2
j_call: TRBJ2-5
d_call: TRBD2
clone_size: .
cdr3_length: 17
cdr3_nt: TGTGCCAGCAGACCGGGACTAGCGGGAGACATAGGAGAGACCCAGTACTTC
cdr3_aa: CASRPGLAGDIGETQYF

v_call: TRBV4-1
j_call: TRBJ1-5
d_call: .
clone_size: .
cdr3_length: 18
cdr3_nt: TGCGCCAGCAGCCAAGACTTGGAAGGGAACAGGCACAATCAGCCCCAGCATTTT
cdr3_aa: CASSQDLEGNRHNQPQHF

v_call: TRBV5-3
j_call: TRBJ2-7
d_call: .
clone_size: .
cdr3_length: 13
cdr3_nt: TGTGCCAGAAGCTTGGCTACCGACTGCGAGCAGTACTTC
cdr3_aa: CARSLATDCEQYF

v_call: TRBV7-9
j_call: TRBJ2-3
d_call: .
clone_size: .
cdr3_length: 14
cdr3_nt: TGTGCCAGCAGCTTAGGGCGGAATACAGATACGCAGTATTTT
cdr3_aa: CASSLGRNTDTQYF

v_call: TRBV4-2
j_call: TRBJ2-7
d_call: TRBD1
clone_size: .
cdr3_length: 18
cdr3_nt: TGTGCCAGCAGCCAAGTATTTGGGGGCGGGACAGGGGGCACCGAGCAGTACTTC
cdr3_aa: CASSQVFGGGTGGTEQYF